Given below is one T cell receptor (beta chain) in context. This clonotype has a handful of counts. The clone's antigen remains unknown. Nothing much larger sits one base from this clone, and base qualities are not available. The roughly 39 donors, aged about 6 to 95 years, were systemically healthy Caucasian individuals from Russia. Ten milliliters of peripheral blood were collected from each donor into EDTA-treated Vacutainer tubes. Ficoll-Paque density-gradient centrifugation was used to isolate PBMCs, with at least 6.5 million per sample. Total RNA, at least 6 micrograms per sample, was extracted from PBMCs with Trizol reagent. Naive CD45RAhigh/CD27high T cell percentages were measured by flow cytometry on a PBMC aliquot from every donor. The data are from a study of blood T cells in healthy people across ages (dated by TCRdb to the mid-2010s). For the wider study: Template switching captured roughly one uniquely barcoded TCR beta cDNA molecule per two T cells in model experiments. To avoid experimental bias, donors of different ages were randomly spread across the sequencing lanes. To track age-related changes in TCR beta repertoire diversity, the study relied on deep sequencing normalized with unique cDNA molecular identifiers. The donors were divided into four age groups: young (average around 16 years), middle-aged (about 39), aged (approximately 62) and long-lived (around 87). The study analyzed two additional independent replicas of 1 million unique cDNA reads from the same blood draw for two donors, one aged 18 to 29 and one aged 80 or older.

On the study overall, not on this receptor specifically: Because profiling used bulk unsorted PBMCs, naive and antigen-experienced compartments could not be compared conclusively. Total diversity estimates from one million sequenced T cells were considered lower bounds and underestimates. Compared with the aged group, the long-lived group had more naive CD4+ T cells, fewer expanded clones and increased TCR diversity, a pattern suggesting age selection. Donor CMV infection status was unknown, potentially confounding age-related changes in expanded clonotypes. As age increased, observed TCR beta diversity per million T cells dropped in a roughly linear way, and a significant reduction was already evident by age about 40. The percentage of naive T cells measured by flow cytometry correlated strongly with observed TCR beta diversity.

Receptors were amplified or captured by 5' RACE. Sequencing used an Illumina HiSeq 2500. A second about 7 to 12 cycle PCR used a sample-barcoded 5' primer and a J-beta primer mix. A template-switch 5' adaptor carrying 12 random nucleotides introduced a unique molecular identifier onto each TCR beta cDNA molecule. Each sample yielded at least 2.5 million CDR3-containing paired-end reads. First-strand cDNA was synthesized from all RNA with the Mint cDNA synthesis kit, primed by a TRBC-specific oligonucleotide. Following uracil-DNA glycosylase treatment, a first 18-cycle PCR with universal primers M1SS and BC2_uni_R was performed on all cDNA. The study's processing was this. Normalization of each sample was performed by random selection of 1 million high-quality reads, each carrying a distinct molecular identifier. Reads with shared molecular identifiers were discarded instead of being binned into consensus sequences. CDR3 identification, clonotype clustering and error correction used MiTCR with a Q25 quality threshold and the strictest error-elimination algorithm. A nonparametric unseen species model using Euler transformation provided a lower-bound estimate of total TCR beta diversity. TCRdb took the public reads, trimmed them with fastp at Q25, ran MiXCR for clone calling and kept in-frame beta chains. Rows are combined by CDR3 protein, so each entry shows the most common genes and DNA. The V and J calls and clone size are TCRdb's, not the authors'. Within this sample are approximately 680,000 distinct CDR3 sequences, with about 30% of them counted one time only. Together, the top ten hold roughly 14% of the sample.

The CDR3 has 13 amino acids, counting the end cysteine and phenylalanine. Solely the CDR3 DNA is kept, with 39 bases framed from the first base. Germline trimming: 5 bases from V, 6 bases from J; junction bases outside gene matches: 6. The sequence was collected from a woman of 80 years or more in good health. Donor details come from another sample of the same person, matched by shared clones. The sequence links TRBV12-3 or TRBV12-4 to TRBJ2-7; the central 8 bases match TRBD2. Material for sequencing was blood. The DNA sequence is TGTGCCAGCAGTGCCCCAGCGGGAGTCGAGCAGTACTTC. Its protein reads: CASSAPAGVEQYF.